This entry lists 29 T cell receptor beta chains sequenced from one sample in a study of cytotoxic CD8 clonotypes in ibrutinib-treated CLL. Assay: immunoSEQ multiplex PCR; the TCRdb copy retains only in-frame clones and omits some. Of under 200,000 clones listed, less than 85% are singletons. Sequencing was performed on PBMCs, taken after 24 months of ibrutinib treatment. These receptors were obtained from a human donor with chronic lymphocytic leukemia.

The genes are TRBV11-3 and TRBJ2-7, with no clear D. Germline-derived CDR1 and CDR2 are SGHNT and YENEEA. The CDR3 has 13 amino acids. Between the trimmed V and J ends, which lost 1 base and 7 bases, there was a span of 11 bases. CDR3 nucleotide sequence: TGTGCCAGCAGCTTAGGTGCGTCCGGGGAGCAGTACTTC. Translated: CASSLGASGEQYF. The whole variable domain, filled in from reference TRBV11-3 and TRBJ2-7, reads EAGVVQSPRYKIIEKKQPVAFWCNPISGHNTLYWYLQNLGQGPELLIRYENEEAVDDSQLPKDRFSAERLKGVDSTLKIQPAELGDSAVYLCASSLGASGEQYFGPGTRLTVT.

The rearrangement links TRBV28 to TRBJ2-2; D unresolved. V gave up 6 bases and J gave up 7 bases, with 21 bases separating them. The CDR3 runs 16 residues. Germline V gene lookup returns CDR1 MDHEN and CDR2 SYDVKM. The CDR3 sequence is CASRLLFGSMVGELFF. Here the CDR3 DNA reads TGTGCCAGCAGACTCCTGTTCGGGTCGATGGTCGGGGAGCTGTTTTTT.

This clone was found a few times. The V call is TRBV5-1, the J call TRBJ2-1; D might be TRBD2 (6 bases). CDR3 size: 15 residues. V lost 2 bases and J 0 bases, leaving 9 bases between the germline ends. Germline CDR1 and CDR2: SGHRS and YFSETQ. CDR3 nucleotides: TGCGCCAGCAGCTTACTAGCCCTCTCCTACAATGAGCAGTTCTTC. Protein product: CASSLLALSYNEQFF.

The chain employs TRBV7-2 and TRBJ2-7; D unclear. V was shortened by 1 base and J by 4 bases, with 11 bases between the two germline ends. The CDR3 has 14 amino acids. Germline values: CDR1 SGHTA, CDR2 FQGNSA. DNA for the CDR3: TGTGCCAGCAGCTTAGTTTCCGGAATTTACGAGCAGTACTTC. Translation: CASSLVSGIYEQYF.

V and J are TRBV7-3 and TRBJ2-7; TRBD2 matches at 8 bases. The length of the CDR3 is 15 residues. Germline V CDR1 and CDR2: SGHTA, FQGTGA. Germline trimming cut 2 bases from V and 6 bases from J; bases unmatched to any gene: 9. The CDR3 sequence is CASSLRGAGVGEQYF. The CDR3 bases are TGTGCCAGCAGCTTACGTGGAGCGGGAGTAGGCGAGCAGTACTTC.

The chain is built from TRBV6-5 and TRBJ2-2, with TRBD2 as a possible D gene (5 bases). Germline V gives CDR1 MNHEY, CDR2 SVGAGI. The CDR3 is 14 amino acids. V was trimmed by 6 bases and J by 3 bases, leaving 11 bases between them. The CDR3 protein is CASSHWRDTGELFF. The CDR3 DNA is TGTGCCAGCAGCCACTGGCGGGACACCGGGGAGCTGTTTTTT.

The V call is TRBV11-2, the J call TRBJ2-5; TRBD1 matches 8 bases. The DNA end is more similar to TRBJ2-7, so the J call may be wrong. This CDR3 has 16 residues. The V gene's germline CDR1 is SGHAT and CDR2 FQNNGV. The CDR3 DNA sequence: TGTGCCAGCAGCTACGGACAGGGCCCTATCTCCTACGAGCAGTACTTC. It specifies CASSYGQGPISYEQYF.

The V and J genes are TRBV30 and TRBJ1-1; 7 bases are shared with TRBD1. CDR3 length: 13 residues. Germline assignment: CDR1 GTSNPN and CDR2 SVGIG (reference sequence). The DNA for the CDR3 is TGTGCGCTAAACAGGGGAGAGGGCACTGAAGCTTTCTTT. It codes for CALNRGEGTEAFF.

This clone was counted only a few times. V usage is TRBV2 and J usage is TRBJ2-7; 9 bases agree with TRBD2. V shed 8 bases, J shed 2 bases, and the junction held 7 bases outside the gene matches. The CDR3 length is 14 residues. Germline loops: CDR1 SNHLY, CDR2 FYNNEI. Written as DNA, the CDR3 is TGTGCCAGCGTGTTGCGGGGGGGCCCCTACGAGCAGTACTTC. Translation gives CASVLRGGPYEQYF. Using reference TRBV2 and TRBJ2-7 for the parts outside the CDR3, the full variable domain is EPEVTQTPSHQVTQMGQEVILRCVPISNHLYFYWYRQILGQKVEFLVSFYNNEISEKSEIFDDQFSVERPDGSNFTLKIRSTKLEDSAMYFCASVLRGGPYEQYFGPGTRLTVT.

This clone has only one observation. The V and J genes are TRBV7-9 and TRBJ2-7; 7 bases are shared with TRBD1. Germline V gene sequence: CDR1 SEHNR, CDR2 FQNEAQ (reference sequence). This CDR3 contains 14 residues. The trim removed 5 bases at V and 1 base at J, leaving 5 bases unmatched. The DNA for the CDR3 is TGTGCCAGCAGCCCAACGACAGGGTCCTACGAGCAGTACTTC. Translation: CASSPTTGSYEQYF.

The chain employs TRBV9 and TRBJ1-3; 9 bases agree with TRBD1. CDR1 and CDR2 (germline): SGDLS, YYNGEE. V lost 3 bases to trimming and J lost 1 base; unmatched junction nucleotides: 5. The CDR3 loop spans 16 amino acids. CDR3 sequence: CASSGRDRVSGNTIYF. CDR3 sequence (DNA): TGTGCCAGCAGCGGCCGGGACAGGGTGTCTGGAAACACCATATATTTT.

The rearrangement links TRBV19 to TRBJ2-6; no firm D call. Trimming stripped 6 bases from V and 4 bases from J, with 7 bases between. The CDR3 has 13 residues. Germline V gene sequence: CDR1 LNHDA, CDR2 SQIVND (reference sequence). The CDR3: CASRGTGANVLTF. In DNA form, the CDR3 reads TGTGCCAGTAGGGGCACAGGGGCCAACGTCCTGACTTTC.

This chain links TRBV4-3 with TRBJ1-2; D not resolved. The V and J ends lost 2 bases and 2 bases respectively, with 12 bases between them. The CDR3 sequence is 15 residues long. Germline V gene lookup returns CDR1 LGHNA and CDR2 YSLEER. CDR3 sequence reads: CASSQSDLPNYGYTF. The CDR3 region has the DNA TGCGCCAGCAGCCAATCGGACCTCCCCAACTATGGCTACACCTTC.

This clone has only one observation. J is TRBJ1-2 and V is TRBV27; TRBD1 aligns across 7 bases. Germline V gene data show CDR1 as MNHEY and CDR2 as SMNVEV (reference sequence). The CDR3 spans 14 residues. After removal of 6 bases from V and 2 bases from J, the junction contained 6 bases not matched to a gene. This CDR3 is CASRSSTGNYGYTF. The CDR3 DNA is TGTGCCAGCAGATCCTCGACAGGGAACTATGGCTACACCTTC.

V gene TRBV7-3 combines with J gene TRBJ2-1; D possibly corresponds to TRBD2 (6 bases). The CDR3 contains 15 residues. CDR1 and CDR2 (germline): SGHTA, FQGTGA. V was shortened by 5 bases and J by 6 bases, with 17 bases between the two germline ends. Here the CDR3 reads CASSLSGPRSNEQFF. CDR3 nucleotide sequence: TGTGCCAGCAGCCTCAGCGGGCCCCGATCCAATGAGCAGTTCTTC.

CDR3 sequence (DNA): TGTGCCAGCAGCGAACAGGGGGCCTATGGCTACACCTTC. Protein product: CASSEQGAYGYTF. The chain carries TRBV6-1 and TRBJ1-2; 9 bases fit TRBD1. Germline values: CDR1 MNHNS, CDR2 SASEGT. The J segment lost 4 bases and the V segment lost 6 bases, leaving 3 bases of the junction unmatched. This CDR3 spans 13 amino acids.

The genes are TRBV6-5 and TRBJ2-5; TRBD2 matches at 8 bases. CDR1 MNHEY and CDR2 SVGAGI come from the germline V gene. This CDR3 region has 14 residues. Trimming cost V 5 bases and J 1 base; bases outside gene matches: 3. This CDR3 is CASSRRGAQETQYF. DNA of the CDR3: TGTGCCAGCAGTCGGCGGGGGGCCCAAGAGACCCAGTACTTC.

The J gene is TRBJ1-3, the V gene TRBV9; TRBD1 might be the D (6 bases). Germline CDR1 SGDLS, CDR2 YYNGEE. V was shortened by 5 bases and J by 0 bases, with 12 bases between the two germline ends. This CDR3 contains 15 residues. The CDR3 DNA is TGTGCCAGCAGTCAGGGGAGGGGCTCTGGAAACACCATATATTTT. Translated: CASSQGRGSGNTIYF.

The chain uses TRBV30 and TRBJ1-5; TRBD1 is a possible D gene (6 bases). Germline CDR1 reads GTSNPN; CDR2 reads SVGIG (reference sequence). The CDR3 is 15 residues long. The ends were cut back, 2 bases at V and 4 bases at J, with 15 bases in the middle. The CDR3, as DNA: TGTGCCTGGAGTTCAGGACAGTCTCGGAATCAGCCCCAGCATTTT. Encoded protein: CAWSSGQSRNQPQHF.

This CDR3 is CASSPQGSGANVLTF. The CDR3 coding sequence is TGTGCCAGCTCACCACAAGGCTCCGGGGCCAACGTCCTGACTTTC. The chain recombines TRBV18 with TRBJ2-6; D is undetermined. The CDR3 has 15 residues. Germline CDR1 and CDR2: KGHSH and LQKENI. The germline V and J ends were trimmed by 1 base and 4 bases, with 8 bases remaining between them.

The rearrangement uses TRBV5-1 and TRBJ1-2; D possibly corresponds to TRBD1 (5 bases). The CDR3 spans 17 residues. The germline gives CDR1 SGHRS, CDR2 YFSETQ. V lost 0 bases and J lost 8, with 23 bases in between. The CDR3 sequence is CASSLASPAREGFGYTF. The CDR3 DNA reads TGCGCCAGCAGCTTGGCCTCACCGGCCAGGGAGGGATTCGGCTACACCTTC.

This clone was recorded many times. V usage is TRBV5-8 and J usage is TRBJ2-3; 7 bases line up with TRBD1. The CDR3 has 14 residues. Losses at the gene ends were 2 bases for V and 1 base for J; bases not matched to a gene: 1. Germline V gene data show CDR1 as SGHTS and CDR2 as YDEGEE. DNA of the CDR3: TGTGCCAGCAGCTTTGACAGGGGCACAGATACGCAGTATTTT. Its protein product is CASSFDRGTDTQYF.

The chain employs TRBV25-1 and TRBJ1-1; D gene ambiguous. V lost 6 bases to trimming and J lost 3 bases, with 17 bases between them. CDR1 is MGHDK, CDR2 SYGVNS, per germline. The CDR3 consists of 15 residues. CDR3 nucleotides: TGTGCCAGCAGGGGCTTGCGGGCGGGTGACACTGAAGCTTTCTTT. As protein: CASRGLRAGDTEAFF.

The V gene is TRBV6-1, the J gene TRBJ2-1; D could derive from TRBD1 or TRBD2 (5 bases each). This CDR3 is 15 amino acids long. Trimming removed 5 bases from V and 5 bases from J, with 16 bases in between. The V gene's germline CDR1 is MNHNS and CDR2 SASEGT. The CDR3 DNA reads as TGTGCCAGCAGTAAAATAAGGGACGGTAACAATGAGCAGTTCTTC. Its protein is CASSKIRDGNNEQFF.

This rearrangement joins TRBV19 to TRBJ2-3; D gene unclear. Per germline, CDR1 LNHDA and CDR2 SQIVND (reference sequence). The CDR3 is 15 amino acids. V was cut by 0 bases and J by 0 bases, with 7 bases left in between. CDR3 region: CASSIDTRSTDTQYF. The CDR3 coding sequence is TGTGCCAGTAGTATAGATACCAGGAGCACAGATACGCAGTATTTT.

V is TRBV7-2 and J is TRBJ2-2, with a possible D match to TRBD2 (6 bases). The CDR3 length is 16 residues. V was clipped by 4 bases and J by 1 base, with 13 bases between them. Germline lookup yields CDR1 SGHTA and CDR2 FQGNSA. CDR3 sequence (DNA): TGTGCCAGCAGCTCATACCTGGGACTGAACACCGGGGAGCTGTTTTTT. Its protein product is CASSSYLGLNTGELFF.

The J gene is TRBJ2-7, the V gene TRBV6-6; maybe TRBD1 (5 bases). CDR1 and CDR2 (germline): MNHNY, SVGAGI (reference sequence). The CDR3 sequence is 15 residues long. The V end was cut by 0 bases, the J end by 6 bases, with 15 bases between. The DNA of the CDR3 is TGTGCCAGCAGTTACTCGGGCAGGGAAGGCCGCGAGCAGTACTTC. It is translated as CASSYSGREGREQYF.

The gene calls are TRBV6-1 and TRBJ1-1; 7 bases agree with TRBD1. This CDR3 comprises 15 residues. With V trimmed by 1 base and J by 1 base, 3 bases remained unmatched. Germline assignment: CDR1 MNHNS and CDR2 SASEGT. CDR3 coding DNA: TGTGCCAGCAGTGAAGTCCGACAGGGGAACACTGAAGCTTTCTTT. Amino acids: CASSEVRQGNTEAFF.

The V call is TRBV14, the J call TRBJ2-3; D may be TRBD2 (6 bases). The CDR3 runs 15 residues. Germline V gives CDR1 SGHDN, CDR2 FVKESK. V lost 1 base and J lost 3, with 11 bases in between. This chain's CDR3 is CASSQGLGGTDTQYF. The CDR3 bases are TGTGCCAGCAGCCAAGGTTTGGGGGGAACAGATACGCAGTATTTT.